This is a list of T cell receptor beta chains from one sample in a study of metastatic and nonmetastatic thyroid tumors. Through MiXCR, TCRdb re-clonotyped the PCR reads. Found here are 15,000 to 20,000 clones, approximately 27% of them singletons; the top ten hold 15% to 18%. The sequenced sample was tumor tissue. The receptors come from a female donor with papillary thyroid cancer or a benign thyroid nodule (not recorded which). Some clones in this sample may be carry-over from other donors' samples. Both conserved end residues are part of each CDR3. The D gene is left open where the match is weak.

D,length,V,J,CDR3
TRBD2,16,TRBV11-2,TRBJ2-3,CASNPRTSVRTDTQYF
TRBD1,16,TRBV30,TRBJ1-1,CAWGPNSSGGNTEAFF
TRBD2,18,TRBV4-1,TRBJ2-3,CASSKDPLGLDGTDTQYF
NA,15,TRBV5-1,TRBJ1-1,CASSSVQGMNTEAFF
TRBD2,15,TRBV3-1,TRBJ2-3,CASSQGLAAADTQYF
TRBD2,12,TRBV20-1,TRBJ2-7,CSGREGFYEQYF
TRBD2,15,TRBV4-3,TRBJ2-5,CASSQGTSVQETQYF
TRBD2,16,TRBV5-1,TRBJ2-7,CASSSLAGDGAGEQYF
TRBD2,16,TRBV11-2,TRBJ2-7,CACSRTGGGRAVEQYF
NA,14,TRBV6-6,TRBJ1-2,CASIYSDSSDGYTF
NA,13,TRBV19,TRBJ2-5,CASSSFGGETQYF
NA,16,TRBV6-1,TRBJ2-7,CATKRASGRNSYEQYF
NA,14,TRBV10-3,TRBJ2-3,CAISGAGAPDTQYF
NA,15,TRBV20-1,TRBJ1-1,CSARGADGYTEEAFF
NA,13,TRBV10-3,TRBJ2-2,CAITWDRTGELFF
TRBD2,14,TRBV5-1,TRBJ2-1,CASGSTSGRDEQFF
TRBD2,16,TRBV7-8,TRBJ2-7,CASSSGSGSAIYEQYF
TRBD2,17,TRBV20-1,TRBJ2-1,CSAPMTSRIFSYNEQFF
TRBD1,14,TRBV12-3/TRBV12-4,TRBJ2-7,CASSPGTGAYEQYF
NA,17,TRBV9,TRBJ2-3,CASSVVPGLPMRDTQYF